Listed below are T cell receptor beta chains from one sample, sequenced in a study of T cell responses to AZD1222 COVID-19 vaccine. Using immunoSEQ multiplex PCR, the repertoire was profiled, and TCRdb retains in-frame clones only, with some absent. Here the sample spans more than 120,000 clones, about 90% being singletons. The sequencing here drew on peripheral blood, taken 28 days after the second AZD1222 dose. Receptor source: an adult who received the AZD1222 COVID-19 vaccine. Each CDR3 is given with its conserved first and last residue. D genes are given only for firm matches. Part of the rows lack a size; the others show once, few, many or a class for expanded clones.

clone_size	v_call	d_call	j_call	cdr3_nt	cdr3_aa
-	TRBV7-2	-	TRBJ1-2	TGTGCCAGCAGCCTAACCCCGGACGGAGGCTACACCTTC	CASSLTPDGGYTF
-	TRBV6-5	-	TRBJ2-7	TGTGCCAGCAGTTACAGGGAAGGCCCATACGAGCAGTACTTC	CASSYREGPYEQYF
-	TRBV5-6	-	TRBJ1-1	TGTGCCAGCAGCTTCCCGGGGGTGATCAACACTGAAGCTTTCTTT	CASSFPGVINTEAFF
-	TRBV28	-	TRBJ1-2	TGTGCCAGCAGTTTATCTACAGGAGCTAACTATGGCTACACCTTC	CASSLSTGANYGYTF
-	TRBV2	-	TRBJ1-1	TGTGCCAGCAGATCCGGGACAAGGAACACTGAAGCTTTCTTT	CASRSGTRNTEAFF
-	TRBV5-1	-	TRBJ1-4	TGCGCCAGCAGCTTTGGGACCTCAACTAATGAAAAACTGTTTTTT	CASSFGTSTNEKLFF
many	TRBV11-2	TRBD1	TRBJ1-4	TGTGCCAGCAGCTTAGAATGGGGGACAGGGAATGAAAAACTGTTTTTT	CASSLEWGTGNEKLFF
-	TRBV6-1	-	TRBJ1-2	TGTGCCAGCAGTGAGAAGGGTTTACATGGCTACACCTTC	CASSEKGLHGYTF
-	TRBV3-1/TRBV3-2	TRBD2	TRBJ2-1	TGTGCCAGCAGCCCCGGGAGCGGGGGGGCGTACAATGAGCAGTTCTTC	CASSPGSGGAYNEQFF
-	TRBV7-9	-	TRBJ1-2	TGTGCCAGCACCAAGCGTAGGGGAGCTAACTATGGCTACACCTTC	CASTKRRGANYGYTF
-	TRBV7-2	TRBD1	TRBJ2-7	TGTGCCAGCAGCCCGGACAGGGGGAATGTCGAGCAGTACTTC	CASSPDRGNVEQYF
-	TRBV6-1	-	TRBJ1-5	TGTGCCAGCAGTGAACGCTTCCCAGAGACCCAGCCCCAGCATTTT	CASSERFPETQPQHF
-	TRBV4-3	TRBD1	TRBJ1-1	TGCGCCAGCAGCCAAGATAGTTTACAGGGGTCGGGCACTGAAGCTTTCTTT	CASSQDSLQGSGTEAFF
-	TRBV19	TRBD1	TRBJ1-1	TGTGCCAGTAGTGTTGACCGGGACAGCCCTGAAGCTTTCTTT	CASSVDRDSPEAFF
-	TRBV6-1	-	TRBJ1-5	TGTGCCAGCAGTGAAGGAATGGGAACAGGCAATCAGCCCCAGCATTTT	CASSEGMGTGNQPQHF
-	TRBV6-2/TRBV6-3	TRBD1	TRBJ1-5	TGTGCCAGCAGCTATACAGGGGAAGGTCAGCCCCAGCATTTT	CASSYTGEGQPQHF
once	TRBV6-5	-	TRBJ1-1	TGTGCCAGCAGTACTCCCACATTGGACACTGAAGCTTTCTTT	CASSTPTLDTEAFF
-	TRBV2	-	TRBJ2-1	TGTGCCAGCACCGGCGGCTACAATGAGCAGTTCTTC	CASTGGYNEQFF
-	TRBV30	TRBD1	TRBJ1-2	TGTGCCTGGAGGGATGACAGGGGGCGTAACTATGGCTACACCTTC	CAWRDDRGRNYGYTF
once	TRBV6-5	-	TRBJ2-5	TGTGCCAGCAGTTACCTCTTGGGGGAGACCCAGTACTTC	CASSYLLGETQYF
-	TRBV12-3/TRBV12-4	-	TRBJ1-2	TGTGCCAGCAGTACAGGGTACGGGGGCTACACCTTC	CASSTGYGGYTF
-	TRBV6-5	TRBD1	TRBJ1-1	TGTGCCAGCAGTTACGCAGAGGGGGCGAGCCCAGAATCTTTCTTT	CASSYAEGASPESFF
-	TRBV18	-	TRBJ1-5	TGTGCCAGCTCCCCCGGGGGGAATCAGCCCCAGCATTTT	CASSPGGNQPQHF
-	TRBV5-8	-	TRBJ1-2	TGTGCCAGCAGCTTGGTCCAGGGTGGATACTATGGCTACACCTTC	CASSLVQGGYYGYTF
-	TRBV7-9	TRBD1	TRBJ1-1	TGTGCCAGCAGCCTTGGGACAGGGTCTTACACTGAAGCTTTCTTT	CASSLGTGSYTEAFF
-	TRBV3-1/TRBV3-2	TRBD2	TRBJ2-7	TGTGCCAGCAGCCAAGAGCCAGCGGGAGTCGAGCAGTACTTC	CASSQEPAGVEQYF
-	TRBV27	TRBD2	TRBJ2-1	TGTGCCAGCGGTGGGACTAGCGGGACTAATGAGCAGTTCTTC	CASGGTSGTNEQFF